This T cell receptor beta chain was sequenced during a study of blood T cell repertoires in COVID-19. Study in general: Samples taken during acute and convalescent COVID-19 were collected in the United States, Italy and Spain. T cells, B-cell-depleted T cells, or PBMCs supplied cDNA or gDNA.

Authors' data handling: Estimated nucleated cell counts came from reference gene primer amplification. Method: immunoSEQ multiplex PCR; TCRdb's copy keeps in-frame clones and lacks some. That table supplies the V and J calls and clone size; D and trimming were determined from the DNA. The top ten clones hold 0.53% of a sample with about 200,000 clones, about nine tenths of them seen once. The CDR3 has 14 residues. CDR1 ENHRY and CDR2 SYGVKD come from the germline V gene. Between the trimmed V and J ends, which lost 3 bases and 7 bases, there was a span of 15 bases. This clonotype originated in a man between 50 and 59 years old with acute or convalescent COVID-19. The sequenced sample was peripheral blood. The chain has TRBV10-3 and TRBJ2-5, with TRBD1 as a possible D gene (5 bases). CDR3 in amino acids: CAISEQFTQGTQYF. The CDR3 DNA sequence: TGTGCCATCAGTGAACAATTTACCCAGGGGACCCAGTACTTC.